Given below is one T cell receptor (beta chain) in context. Its antigen remains unidentified. The sample is drawn from a study of OX40 agonist ivuxolimab in advanced cancers. Study outcomes and limitations: Partial responders dosed at 0.1-3.0 mg/kg displayed clonal expansion ranking among the lowest. Nonresponders, in some cases, also had low normalized T-cell clonal expansion.

Drawing of blood for sampling happened at baseline, at cycle 4 day 1, and at cycle 7 day 1. The V and J ends lost 1 base and 7 bases, in that order; junction bases with no gene match: 3. Germline loops: CDR1 SGHNT, CDR2 YENEEA. The CDR3 sequence is 14 residues long. Sequenced by immunoSEQ multiplex PCR; TCRdb stores in-frame clones only, minus some. The sample lists more than 50,000 clones, 82% occurring once. This sequence joins TRBV11-3 and TRBJ1-4, with 7 bases aligning to TRBD1. The sample consisted of CD4+ or CD8+ T cells sorted from blood, taken in a trial of the OX40 agonist ivuxolimab. The source is an adult with an advanced solid tumor such as melanoma, head and neck, liver or kidney cancer. In DNA form, the CDR3 reads TGTGCCAGCAGCTTAGGGACAGGCGTTGAAAAACTGTTTTTT. This sequence encodes CASSLGTGVEKLFF. The full variable domain, with the rest looked up from reference TRBV11-3 and TRBJ1-4, is EAGVVQSPRYKIIEKKQPVAFWCNPISGHNTLYWYLQNLGQGPELLIRYENEEAVDDSQLPKDRFSAERLKGVDSTLKIQPAELGDSAVYLCASSLGTGVEKLFFGSGTQLSVL.